The 11 T cell receptor beta chains in this list originate from one sample, sequenced in a study of T-cell reconstitution after alpha-beta-depleted transplantation in children. Preparation of the TCRbeta library used unique molecular identifiers. TCRdb independently ran MiXCR on the PCR reads; one entry per CDR3 protein. Of more than 85,000 distinct CDR3 sequences listed, approximately 6% are singletons. The sample here was PBMCs, mostly from graft donor cells, taken 60 days after TCRalphabeta/CD19-depleted stem cell transplant. These receptors all stem from a female patient aged 2-15 years who had a stem cell transplant for Fanconi anemia, so the T cells may come from the graft donor.

This clonotype was recorded a few times. The V call is TRBV20-1, the J call TRBJ2-1; the D is unclear. Trimming shortened V by 3 bases and J by 5 bases, and 26 bases separated the two germline ends. Germline CDR1 is DFQATT and CDR2 is SNEGSKA (reference sequence). The CDR3 runs 18 residues. CDR3 sequence: CSARSGLGTAQTDNEQFF. For the CDR3, the DNA is TGCAGTGCTAGGTCGGGTTTGGGCACTGCCCAGACCGACAATGAGCAGTTCTTC.

There are a few counts of this clonotype. At one boundary the junction diverges from the germline segment, which might be a read error. The chain couples TRBV20-1 to TRBJ2-1; D is unclear. CDR3 size: 16 residues. Per the germline V gene, CDR1 is DFQATT and CDR2 is SNEGSKA (reference sequence). As DNA, the CDR3 is TGCTGTGCTAGAGTCCCCCGTCCTAGATCATACAATGAGCAGTTCTTC. Protein sequence: CCARVPRPRSYNEQFF.

This clonotype was seen a few times. This chain joins TRBV18 and TRBJ2-5, with TRBD1 identical over 7 bases. Germline V gene data show CDR1 as KGHSH and CDR2 as LQKENI. The CDR3 runs to 17 residues. Trimming removed 3 bases from V and 0 bases from J; junction bases left unmatched: 10. The CDR3 DNA reads as TGTGCCAGCTCACCTCGGACGGGACAGTTGTACCAAGAGACCCAGTACTTC. Amino acid sequence: CASSPRTGQLYQETQYF.

This clonotype showed up many times. The rearrangement links TRBV4-1 to TRBJ2-6, with TRBD1 matching 7 bases. Trimming took 4 bases from V and 4 from J; bases not matched to a gene: 7. The CDR3 sequence is 16 residues long. The germline V gene encodes CDR1 MGHRA and CDR2 YSYEKL. CDR3 bases: TGCGCCAGCAGCCCGCCAGACAGGGCCGGGGCCAACGTCCTGACTTTC. It encodes CASSPPDRAGANVLTF.

The chain joins TRBV18 to TRBJ1-1; TRBD1 matches 9 bases. The trim removed 4 bases at V and 0 bases at J, leaving 6 bases unmatched. CDR1 and CDR2 (germline): KGHSH, LQKENI. CDR3 length: 16 amino acids. The CDR3 reads CASSLGQGLLNTEAFF. The CDR3 nucleotides read TGTGCCAGCTCACTAGGACAGGGGCTATTGAACACTGAAGCTTTCTTT.

This clonotype was detected ten times or more. This sequence joins TRBV25-1 and TRBJ1-1; weak D call: TRBD1 (6 bases). The ends were cut back, 3 bases at V and 1 base at J, with 15 bases in the middle. Germline CDR1 and CDR2: MGHDK and SYGVNS. CDR3 length equals 16 residues. The CDR3 reads CASSDFRGSGNTEAFF. The CDR3 DNA reads as TGTGCCAGCAGTGACTTCAGGGGATCCGGGAACACTGAAGCTTTCTTT.

The chain couples TRBV29-1 to TRBJ2-7; maybe TRBD1 (6 bases). There are 13 residues in the CDR3. Germline V gene data show CDR1 as SQVTM and CDR2 as ANQGSEA. Deletions cut 6 bases from V and 3 bases from J, with 15 bases between. CDR3: CSVVTGLNYEQYF. Written as DNA, the CDR3 is TGCAGCGTAGTCACAGGGCTAAACTACGAGCAGTACTTC.

There are many counts of this clonotype. The rearrangement uses TRBV20-1 and TRBJ1-3; D unresolved. Germline CDR1 and CDR2: DFQATT and SNEGSKA (reference sequence). Trimming took 0 bases from V and 2 from J, leaving 5 bases between them. The CDR3 contains 13 residues. The CDR3 region is CSAREATGNTIYF. CDR3 DNA sequence: TGCAGTGCTAGAGAGGCAACTGGAAACACCATATATTTT.

The chain links TRBV4-1 to TRBJ2-3, with 9 positions matching TRBD2. The CDR3 is 14 amino acids. The V gene's germline CDR1 is MGHRA and CDR2 YSYEKL. Trimming at V came to 1 base and at J to 4 bases, leaving 0 bases not matched to a gene. This CDR3 is CASSQGTSADTQYF. The CDR3 DNA reads TGCGCCAGCAGCCAAGGGACTAGCGCAGATACGCAGTATTTT.

This clonotype has a handful of counts. V gene TRBV2 combines with J gene TRBJ2-3, with a possible D match to TRBD2 (5 bases). CDR1 is SNHLY and CDR2 is FYNNEI in the germline V gene. The CDR3 has 15 residues. Trimming cost V 4 bases and J 0 bases, with 11 bases left between them. DNA for the CDR3: TGTGCCAGCAGTGGAGAGCGGATGAGCACAGATACGCAGTATTTT. Amino acids: CASSGERMSTDTQYF. Complete variable domain (other parts from reference TRBV2 and TRBJ2-3): EPEVTQTPSHQVTQMGQEVILRCVPISNHLYFYWYRQILGQKVEFLVSFYNNEISEKSEIFDDQFSVERPDGSNFTLKIRSTKLEDSAMYFCASSGERMSTDTQYFGPGTRLTVL.

This clonotype was counted between two and nine times. The chain recombines TRBV7-8 with TRBJ2-3; TRBD2 matches 10 bases. Germline trimming cut 4 bases from V and 2 bases from J; bases unmatched to any gene: 6. This CDR3 contains 16 residues. Germline V gene sequence: CDR1 SGHVS, CDR2 FQNEAQ. The CDR3 DNA reads TGTGCCAGCAGCTATCTAGCGGGAGTTACCACAGATACGCAGTATTTT. This translates into CASSYLAGVTTDTQYF.